These 20 T cell receptor beta chains came from one sample sequenced in a study of blood T cell repertoires in COVID-19. Only in-frame clones appear in the TCRdb table, and some are missing; sequencing was by immunoSEQ multiplex PCR. The sample carries under 500,000 clones, roughly nine tenths recorded once. Input material: PBMCs or T cells enriched from blood (not recorded which). The source of these receptors is a man between 25 and 39 years old who had recovered from COVID-19.

The chain links TRBV27 to TRBJ2-3; D gene uncertain. V lost 2 bases to trimming and J lost 4 bases, with 7 bases between them. From germline, CDR1 is MNHEY and CDR2 SMNVEV (reference sequence). This CDR3 is built from 13 residues. CDR3 protein: CASSLAHPDTQYF. As DNA, the CDR3 is TGTGCCAGCAGTTTAGCGCACCCAGATACGCAGTATTTT.

The J gene is TRBJ2-3, the V gene TRBV5-1, with 8 bases matching TRBD2. CDR3 length: 15 residues. Germline V lookup: CDR1 SGHRS, CDR2 YFSETQ. The V and J ends lost 3 bases and 3 bases, in that order; junction bases with no gene match: 6. CDR3 coding DNA: TGCGCCAGCAGCTGGGCGGGAGGAGGAACAGATACGCAGTATTTT. Translating it yields CASSWAGGGTDTQYF.

The chain carries TRBV2 and TRBJ2-1, with 8 bases aligning to TRBD1. Germline lookup yields CDR1 SNHLY and CDR2 FYNNEI. The CDR3 loop spans 18 amino acids. Unmatched junction bases numbered 21, after V lost 10 bases and J lost 4 bases. The CDR3 nucleotides are TGTGCCACCCACGGTGTTGGAGAACAGGGGGAGACGTACAATGAGCAGTTCTTC. Translation gives CATHGVGEQGETYNEQFF.

This chain joins TRBV11-2 and TRBJ1-2, with TRBD1 matching over 11 bases. V was clipped by 5 bases and J by 6 bases; unmatched bases: 8. CDR3 size: 15 residues. CDR1 is SGHAT and CDR2 is FQNNGV in the germline V gene. The CDR3 DNA sequence: TGTGCCAGCAGCCCCGTCCGGGACAGGGGGAATGGCTACACCTTC. Translation: CASSPVRDRGNGYTF.

The V and J genes are TRBV19 and TRBJ2-7; D may be TRBD1 (5 bases). The CDR3 loop spans 13 amino acids. Trimming took 1 base from V and 3 from J, leaving 7 bases between them. Germline loops: CDR1 LNHDA, CDR2 SQIVND (reference sequence). CDR3 loop: CASSIGGNYEQYF. The CDR3 DNA reads TGTGCCAGTAGTATAGGGGGCAACTACGAGCAGTACTTC.

J is TRBJ2-1 and V is TRBV27, with D perhaps TRBD1 (5 bases). V was pared by 6 bases and J by 7 bases, with 22 bases between. CDR3 length: 16 amino acids. Per the germline V gene, CDR1 is MNHEY and CDR2 is SMNVEV (reference sequence). The chain's CDR3 is CASSHNVRAGSNEQFF. CDR3 bases: TGTGCCAGCAGCCATAACGTTCGGGCAGGGTCTAATGAGCAGTTCTTC.

The chain combines TRBV3-1 (or the pseudogene TRBV3-2) with TRBJ1-1, with a weak D call TRBD1 (5 bases). CDR3 length: 15 residues. CDR1 LGHDT and CDR2 YNNKEL come from the germline V gene (reference sequence). V was pared by 0 bases and J by 4 bases, with 12 bases between. The CDR3 sequence: CASSQEGREGTEAFF. CDR3 bases: TGTGCCAGCAGCCAAGAGGGCAGGGAGGGCACTGAAGCTTTCTTT.

This clone occurred once. V usage is TRBV7-2 and J usage is TRBJ1-1; D gene unclear. V was shortened by 5 bases and J by 1 base, with 11 bases between the two germline ends. The germline gives CDR1 SGHTA, CDR2 FQGNSA. This CDR3 contains 14 residues. The DNA of the CDR3 is TGTGCCAGCAGCCCAAACCCGGGGAACACTGAAGCTTTCTTT. Translation: CASSPNPGNTEAFF.

This chain links TRBV6-5 with TRBJ2-3, with 7 bases identical to TRBD2. The CDR3 sequence is 15 residues long. Germline CDR1 and CDR2: MNHEY and SVGAGI. V lost 6 bases to trimming and J lost 5 bases; unmatched junction nucleotides: 11. The CDR3 DNA is TGTGCCAGCAGGACGGGCGGGAGTTGGAGAGATACGCAGTATTTT. Translation: CASRTGGSWRDTQYF.

J is TRBJ2-7 and V is TRBV27, with TRBD1 matching 7 bases. V lost 9 bases, J lost 2 bases, and 7 bases stayed unmatched. The CDR3 consists of 13 residues. Germline-derived CDR1 and CDR2 are MNHEY and SMNVEV (reference sequence). The CDR3 DNA is TGTGCCAGTATAGACAGGGTCACCTACGAGCAGTACTTC. This gives the protein CASIDRVTYEQYF.

As for this clone: Other DNA sequences in the same sample also yield this CDR3. V usage is TRBV28 and J usage is TRBJ1-5; tentative D call: TRBD1 (5 bases). The CDR3 has 14 residues. Germline lookup yields CDR1 MDHEN and CDR2 SYDVKM. V was pared by 3 bases and J by 4 bases, with 10 bases between. The CDR3 is CASSLGGTNQPQHF. The CDR3, as DNA: TGTGCCAGCAGTTTGGGGGGAACTAATCAGCCCCAGCATTTT.

The V and J genes are TRBV4-1 and TRBJ2-7; 8 bases line up with TRBD2. Germline CDR1 reads MGHRA; CDR2 reads YSYEKL. After removal of 5 bases from V and 2 bases from J, the junction contained 5 bases not matched to a gene. The CDR3 extends over 14 amino acids. DNA of the CDR3: TGCGCCAGCAGCTTGGGACTAGGTGCCTACGAGCAGTACTTC. Translation: CASSLGLGAYEQYF.

This clone turned up a few times. This chain uses TRBV28 with TRBJ1-6; D is uncertain. V lost 3 bases and J lost 12, with 15 bases in between. There are 14 residues in the CDR3. Germline-derived CDR1 and CDR2 are MDHEN and SYDVKM. The CDR3 DNA reads TGTGCCAGCAGTTTGCCCGGCCTCGCGGAACCCCTCCACTTT. Its protein product is CASSLPGLAEPLHF.

The rearrangement joins TRBV4-2 to TRBJ1-2; D remains unclear. The CDR3 is 13 amino acids. Germline CDR1 is LGHNA and CDR2 is YNFKEQ. The V end lost 0 bases, the J end lost 13 bases, and 15 bases lay between the germline ends. CDR3 amino acids: CASSQDKRSSITF. CDR3 nucleotide sequence: TGTGCCAGCAGCCAAGATAAACGGAGCAGTATCACCTTC.

The V and J genes are TRBV5-1 and TRBJ2-1; 7 bases align to TRBD2. This CDR3 has 14 residues. Trimming cost V 7 bases and J 0 bases; bases outside gene matches: 4. Looked up from germline, CDR1 is SGHRS and CDR2 is YFSETQ. CDR3 sequence reads: CASWEGSSYNEQFF. CDR3 bases: TGCGCCAGCTGGGAGGGGAGCTCCTACAATGAGCAGTTCTTC.

CDR3 sequence: CASSSNGGGASETQYF. DNA of the CDR3: TGTGCCAGCAGCTCAAATGGAGGGGGCGCATCAGAGACCCAGTACTTC. The rearrangement joins TRBV7-3 to TRBJ2-5; TRBD1 is a possible D gene (7 bases). V was clipped by 4 bases and J by 4 bases, with 19 bases between them. The CDR3 has 16 residues. CDR1 SGHTA and CDR2 FQGTGA come from the germline V gene.

CDR3 sequence: CASSQFRLNTEAFF. CDR3 bases: TGTGCCAGCAGCCAATTCAGGCTGAACACTGAAGCTTTCTTT. The chain combines TRBV16 with TRBJ1-1; no reliable D call. The CDR3 is 14 residues long. Germline V gene lookup returns CDR1 KGHSY and CDR2 FQNENV. Trimming took off 1 base at V and 0 bases at J, with 6 bases between the two ends.

The V call is TRBV9, the J call TRBJ1-2; tentatively, D is TRBD1 (6 bases). Germline loops: CDR1 SGDLS, CDR2 YYNGEE. V lost 5 bases and J 1 base, leaving 9 bases between the germline ends. The CDR3 length is 13 residues. CDR3 bases: TGTGCCAGCAGGAGGGACAATAACTATGGCTACACCTTC. This encodes CASRRDNNYGYTF.

The J gene is TRBJ2-7, the V gene TRBV28, with D uncertain. This CDR3 is built from 16 residues. V lost 5 bases to trimming and J lost 1 base, with 18 bases between them. In germline, CDR1 is MDHEN, CDR2 SYDVKM. CDR3 bases: TGTGCCAGCAGTGAGCCTGGGCAGTTCAAATCCTACGAGCAGTACTTC. Its translation: CASSEPGQFKSYEQYF. Full variable domain (remainder filled in from reference TRBV28 and TRBJ2-7): DVKVTQSSRYLVKRTGEKVFLECVQDMDHENMFWYRQDPGLGLRLIYFSYDVKMKEKGDIPEGYSVSREKKERFSLILESASTNQTSMYLCASSEPGQFKSYEQYFGPGTRLTVT.

The CDR3 nucleotides read TGTGCTAGTGGTTTGTTGACAGGGGCCCCGGGGGAGACCCAGTACTTC. Translated, it gives CASGLLTGAPGETQYF. The chain joins TRBV12-5 to TRBJ2-5; 8 bases align to TRBD1. The junction had 10 bases not matched to a gene; V was cut back by 2 bases and J by 5 bases. Germline CDR1 LGHNT, CDR2 FRNRAP. This CDR3 is built from 16 residues.